The rows below give T cell receptor beta chains drawn from one sample of a study of immune cell composition in non-small cell lung cancer. Produced via immunoSEQ multiplex PCR; TCRdb's table is partial and in-frame only. The sample includes more than 15,000 clones, 77% of them seen just once. These data were also reused for a study on CD4 T cells in lung cancer.

What was sequenced was non-adjacent lung tissue. The receptors derive from a human donor with non-small cell lung cancer. CDR3s include the opening cysteine and the closing phenylalanine or tryptophan. The D gene is left open where the match is weak. Expanded clones are given a class, and other clones once, few, many or no size at all.

J: TRBJ1-3
V: TRBV4-1
size: .
D: .
DNA: TGCGCCAGCAGCCAAGTTGGTCTCCGGGTTGGAAACACCATATATTTT
CDR3: CASSQVGLRVGNTIYF

J: TRBJ1-2
V: TRBV10-3
size: .
D: .
DNA: TGTGCCATCAGTGAGAGACAGATGATCTTAAAAGGCTACACCTTC
CDR3: CAISERQMILKGYTF

J: TRBJ1-6
V: TRBV4-3
size: once
D: .
DNA: TGCGCCAGCAGCCTTCAAGGTTATAATTCACCCCTCCACTTT
CDR3: CASSLQGYNSPLHF

J: TRBJ2-1
V: TRBV5-1
size: .
D: TRBD2
DNA: TGCGCCAGCAGCTTGTCGACTAGCGGCGGCAATGAGCAGTTCTTC
CDR3: CASSLSTSGGNEQFF

J: TRBJ2-7
V: TRBV6-5
size: once
D: .
DNA: TGTGCCAGCAGGTCGAGGGGACCCTACGAGCAGTACTTC
CDR3: CASRSRGPYEQYF

J: TRBJ1-5
V: TRBV4-3
size: .
D: .
DNA: TGCGCCAGCAGCCTCCTGTTGGGGGATCAGCCCCAGCATTTT
CDR3: CASSLLLGDQPQHF

J: TRBJ2-7
V: TRBV11-3
size: once
D: TRBD1
DNA: TGTGCCAGCAGCCAAGCTTCATATACCGGGACAGGGGGCTCCTACGAGCAGTACTTC
CDR3: CASSQASYTGTGGSYEQYF

J: TRBJ1-6
V: TRBV19
size: .
D: .
DNA: TGTGCCAGTAGTATCAACCCCGGGGGCAATTGGAATTCACCCCTCCACTTT
CDR3: CASSINPGGNWNSPLHF

J: TRBJ2-1
V: TRBV7-8
size: .
D: TRBD2
DNA: TGTGCCAGCAGCTTAGGAGTCGGGGGGGCTTCCTACAATGAGCAGTTCTTC
CDR3: CASSLGVGGASYNEQFF

J: TRBJ1-1
V: TRBV7-9
size: once
D: TRBD1
DNA: TGTGCCAGCAGCCCACCGACAGGGGGGACTGAAGCTTTCTTT
CDR3: CASSPPTGGTEAFF

J: TRBJ1-2
V: TRBV10-3
size: few
D: .
DNA: TGTGCCATCAGTGAGGGACCTTATGGCTACACCTTC
CDR3: CAISEGPYGYTF

J: TRBJ1-1
V: TRBV10-3
size: .
D: .
DNA: TGTGCCATCAGTGAGTCGGACAGAGTGAACACTGAAGCTTTCTTT
CDR3: CAISESDRVNTEAFF

J: TRBJ2-3
V: TRBV19
size: few
D: TRBD2
DNA: TGTGCCAGTACCCCCGGGCTAGCGGGGGGTCCAGATACGCAGTATTTT
CDR3: CASTPGLAGGPDTQYF

J: TRBJ1-5
V: TRBV9
size: .
D: .
DNA: TGTGCCAGCAGCTCCGTAAGCGATCAGCCCCAGCATTTT
CDR3: CASSSVSDQPQHF

J: TRBJ1-2
V: TRBV5-1
size: few
D: .
DNA: TGCGCCAGCAGCTTGGGACAACAAAACTATGGCTACACCTTC
CDR3: CASSLGQQNYGYTF

J: TRBJ2-7
V: TRBV7-9
size: .
D: .
DNA: TGTGCCAGCTCACCGGGACACTCGGCGGAGCAGTACTTC
CDR3: CASSPGHSAEQYF

J: TRBJ2-1
V: TRBV11-2
size: .
D: TRBD2
DNA: TGTGCCAGCAGCCTTGGCGGGGGGCCCTACAATGAGCAGTTCTTC
CDR3: CASSLGGGPYNEQFF

J: TRBJ1-2
V: TRBV27
size: .
D: .
DNA: TGTGCCAGCAGCCCTAGAGGACAGTTTGGAGGCTATGGCTACACCTTC
CDR3: CASSPRGQFGGYGYTF

J: TRBJ2-1
V: TRBV2
size: .
D: .
DNA: TGTGCCAGCAGTCCCATGATGACCCGCGCCGGGCAGTTCTTC
CDR3: CASSPMMTRAGQFF

J: TRBJ1-4
V: TRBV2
size: .
D: .
DNA: TGTGCCGGTTCAGGGTTGGCTAATGAAAAACTGTTTTTT
CDR3: CAGSGLANEKLFF

J: TRBJ2-2
V: TRBV27
size: .
D: .
DNA: TGTGCCAGCAGTTTCCCTCAGATCGGGGAGCTGTTTTTT
CDR3: CASSFPQIGELFF

J: TRBJ1-3
V: TRBV27
size: .
D: .
DNA: TGTGCCAGCAGCCAGGCAGGGGTCACTGGAAACACCATATATTTT
CDR3: CASSQAGVTGNTIYF

J: TRBJ2-3
V: TRBV5-1
size: .
D: .
DNA: TGCGCCAGCAGCGTCCAGGGGGGGTCAGGCACAGATACGCAGTATTTT
CDR3: CASSVQGGSGTDTQYF

J: TRBJ2-6
V: TRBV7-3
size: few
D: .
DNA: TGTGCCAGCAGCTTCATAGCTGCTGGGGCCAACGTCCTGACTTTC
CDR3: CASSFIAAGANVLTF

J: TRBJ1-5
V: TRBV6-1
size: .
D: .
DNA: TGTGCCAGCAGGGAAGGGTCAGGATGGTATAGCAATCAGCCCCAGCATTTT
CDR3: CASREGSGWYSNQPQHF

J: TRBJ2-5
V: TRBV29-1
size: .
D: .
DNA: TGCAGCGTTGAAATTTCGGACGAGCAAAGTCGAGAGACCCAGTACTTC
CDR3: CSVEISDEQSRETQYF

J: TRBJ2-7
V: TRBV7-2
size: .
D: TRBD2
DNA: TGTGCCAGCAGCCTAACGGGACTACCGGGCCCAAACGAGCAGTACTTC
CDR3: CASSLTGLPGPNEQYF

J: TRBJ2-2
V: TRBV7-7
size: .
D: .
DNA: TGTGCTACCAGAGGCGGCGGCACCGGGGAGCTGTTTTTT
CDR3: CATRGGGTGELFF

J: TRBJ2-3
V: TRBV27
size: .
D: .
DNA: TGTGCCAGCAGTCCCGGATTAAGCACAGATACGCAGTATTTT
CDR3: CASSPGLSTDTQYF

J: TRBJ1-2
V: TRBV28
size: .
D: .
DNA: TGTGCCAGCAGCCCCCCTAAGGGGGGTCTAAACTATGGCTACACCTTC
CDR3: CASSPPKGGLNYGYTF

J: TRBJ2-7
V: TRBV6-6
size: .
D: TRBD1
DNA: TGTGCCAGCAGTTACGGACGGGACAGGGGGGTCTACGAGCAGTACTTC
CDR3: CASSYGRDRGVYEQYF

J: TRBJ2-3
V: TRBV7-9
size: .
D: .
DNA: TGTGCCAGCTCCATCGGAGCAAGCACAGATACGCAGTATTTT
CDR3: CASSIGASTDTQYF

J: TRBJ1-6
V: TRBV27
size: few
D: TRBD1
DNA: TGTGCCAGCCCTTCCGGGACAGATGATAATTCACCCCTCCACTTT
CDR3: CASPSGTDDNSPLHF

J: TRBJ1-4
V: TRBV7-2
size: .
D: .
DNA: TGTGCCAGCAGCTCACAGGGTAGGGATGAAAAACTGTTTTTT
CDR3: CASSSQGRDEKLFF

J: TRBJ1-5
V: TRBV19
size: .
D: .
DNA: TGTGCCAGTAGACAGCATAGACAGAAACAGCCCCAGCATTTT
CDR3: CASRQHRQKQPQHF

J: TRBJ2-1
V: TRBV10-3
size: .
D: .
DNA: TGTGCCATCAGTGAGTCGAACAGGATAACCTACAATGAGCAGTTCTTC
CDR3: CAISESNRITYNEQFF

J: TRBJ2-1
V: TRBV2
size: .
D: .
DNA: TGTGCCAGCAGTGACTTTCCCCTAAATGAGCAGTTCTTC
CDR3: CASSDFPLNEQFF

J: TRBJ2-1
V: TRBV2
size: once
D: .
DNA: TGTGCCAGCAGCCCCGTCGGACCATACGGATCTCAGTTCTTC
CDR3: CASSPVGPYGSQFF

J: TRBJ1-1
V: TRBV5-6
size: .
D: .
DNA: TGTGCCAGCAGCTTGATCGGGACTGAAGCTTTCTTT
CDR3: CASSLIGTEAFF

J: TRBJ1-1
V: TRBV2
size: few
D: .
DNA: TGTGCCAGCAGGGGGACAAGGATGAACACTGAAGCTTTCTTT
CDR3: CASRGTRMNTEAFF

J: TRBJ2-7
V: TRBV7-6
size: .
D: .
DNA: TGTGCCAGCAGCTTAAATAAGAACCACGAGCAGTACTTC
CDR3: CASSLNKNHEQYF

J: TRBJ2-3
V: TRBV9
size: .
D: TRBD2
DNA: TGTGCCAGCAGCGTAGGAGCGCGGGGGGGTACAGATACGCAGTATTTT
CDR3: CASSVGARGGTDTQYF

J: TRBJ2-1
V: TRBV5-6
size: .
D: TRBD1
DNA: TGTGCCAGCAGCTTTGGACAGGGGTACGTCAATGAGCAGTTCTTC
CDR3: CASSFGQGYVNEQFF

J: TRBJ1-3
V: TRBV11-3
size: .
D: .
DNA: TGTGCCAGCAACCCCGACAGCTTTGGAAACACCATATATTTT
CDR3: CASNPDSFGNTIYF

J: TRBJ1-3
V: TRBV19
size: .
D: .
DNA: TGTGCCAGTAGTAGGGACTCTGGAAACACCATATATTTT
CDR3: CASSRDSGNTIYF

J: TRBJ2-2
V: TRBV5-6
size: once
D: TRBD2
DNA: TGTGCCAGCAGCTTGCGTAGCGGGGCTAACACCGGGGAGCTGTTTTTT
CDR3: CASSLRSGANTGELFF

J: TRBJ1-2
V: TRBV7-8
size: .
D: .
DNA: TGTGCCAGCAGCCGGGACGCCTCTAACTATGGCTACACCTTC
CDR3: CASSRDASNYGYTF

J: TRBJ1-6
V: TRBV6-1
size: .
D: .
DNA: TGTGCCAGCAGTTTGGGGGCAGGGAATTCACCCCTCCACTTT
CDR3: CASSLGAGNSPLHF

J: TRBJ1-6
V: TRBV5-4
size: few
D: TRBD1
DNA: TGTGCCAGCAGCTCCGCACCGGGACAGGGGTCACCCCTCCACTTT
CDR3: CASSSAPGQGSPLHF

J: TRBJ1-5
V: TRBV7-9
size: few
D: .
DNA: TGTGCCAGCAGCTTAGAGGGTCCGGGGCAGCCCCAGCATTTT
CDR3: CASSLEGPGQPQHF